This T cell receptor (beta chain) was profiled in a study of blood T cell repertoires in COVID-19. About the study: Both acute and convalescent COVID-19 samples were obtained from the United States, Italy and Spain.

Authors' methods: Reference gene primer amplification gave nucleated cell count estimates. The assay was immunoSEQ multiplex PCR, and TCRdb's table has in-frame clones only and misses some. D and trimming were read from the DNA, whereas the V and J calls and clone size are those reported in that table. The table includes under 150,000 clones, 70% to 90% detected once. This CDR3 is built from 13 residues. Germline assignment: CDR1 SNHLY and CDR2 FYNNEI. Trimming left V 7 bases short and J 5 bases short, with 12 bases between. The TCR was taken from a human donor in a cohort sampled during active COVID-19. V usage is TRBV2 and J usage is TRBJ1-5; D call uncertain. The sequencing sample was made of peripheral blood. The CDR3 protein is CASNGREDQPQHF. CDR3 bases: TGTGCCAGCAACGGACGGGAGGATCAGCCCCAGCATTTT.